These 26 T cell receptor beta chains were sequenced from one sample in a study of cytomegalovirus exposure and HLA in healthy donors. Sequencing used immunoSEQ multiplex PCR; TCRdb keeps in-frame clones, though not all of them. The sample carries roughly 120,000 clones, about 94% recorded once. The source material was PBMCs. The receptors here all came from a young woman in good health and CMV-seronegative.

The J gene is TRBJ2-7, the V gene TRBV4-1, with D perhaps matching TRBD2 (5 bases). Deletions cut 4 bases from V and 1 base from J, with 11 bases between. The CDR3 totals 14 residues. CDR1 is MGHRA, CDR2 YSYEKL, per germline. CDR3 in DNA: TGCGCCAGCAGCCTCAATCGGGGATCCTACGAGCAGTACTTC. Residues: CASSLNRGSYEQYF.

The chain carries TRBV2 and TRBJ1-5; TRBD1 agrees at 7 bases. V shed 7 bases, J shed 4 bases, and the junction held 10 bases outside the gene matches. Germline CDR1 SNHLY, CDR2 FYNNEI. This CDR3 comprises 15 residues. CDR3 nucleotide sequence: TGTGCCAGCACCCGAGATAGACAGGGAAATCAGCCCCAGCATTTT. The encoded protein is CASTRDRQGNQPQHF.

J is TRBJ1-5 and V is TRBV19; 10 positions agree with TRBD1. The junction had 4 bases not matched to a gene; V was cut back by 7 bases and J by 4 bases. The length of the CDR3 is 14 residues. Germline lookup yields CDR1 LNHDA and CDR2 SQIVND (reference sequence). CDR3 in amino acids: CASKTGQGNQPQHF. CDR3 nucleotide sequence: TGTGCCAGTAAAACGGGACAGGGGAATCAGCCCCAGCATTTT.

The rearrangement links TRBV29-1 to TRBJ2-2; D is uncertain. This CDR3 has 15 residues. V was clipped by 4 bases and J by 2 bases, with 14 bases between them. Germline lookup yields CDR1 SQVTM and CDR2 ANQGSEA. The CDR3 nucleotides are TGCAGCGTTGGGCTGGTAGCCGGTAACACCGGGGAGCTGTTTTTT. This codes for CSVGLVAGNTGELFF.

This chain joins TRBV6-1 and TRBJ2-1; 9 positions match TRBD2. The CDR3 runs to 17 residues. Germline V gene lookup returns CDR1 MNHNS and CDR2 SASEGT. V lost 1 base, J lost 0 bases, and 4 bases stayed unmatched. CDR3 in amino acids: CASSEGLAVSSYNEQFF. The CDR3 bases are TGTGCCAGCAGTGAAGGACTAGCGGTGAGCTCCTACAATGAGCAGTTCTTC.

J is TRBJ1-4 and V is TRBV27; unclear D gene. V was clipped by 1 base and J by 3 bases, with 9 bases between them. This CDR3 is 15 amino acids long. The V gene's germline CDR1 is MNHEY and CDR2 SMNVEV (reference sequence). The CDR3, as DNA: TGTGCCAGCAGTTTATTGGGCGCTGCTAATGAAAAACTGTTTTTT. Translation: CASSLLGAANEKLFF.

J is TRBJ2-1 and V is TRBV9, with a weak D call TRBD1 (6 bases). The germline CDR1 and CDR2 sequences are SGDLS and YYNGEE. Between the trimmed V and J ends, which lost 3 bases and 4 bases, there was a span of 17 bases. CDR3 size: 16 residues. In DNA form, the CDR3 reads TGTGCCAGCAGCGCCCGGGACACCAACCCGTACAATGAGCAGTTCTTC. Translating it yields CASSARDTNPYNEQFF. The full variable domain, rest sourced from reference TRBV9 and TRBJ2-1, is DSGVTQTPKHLITATGQRVTLRCSPRSGDLSVYWYQQSLDQGLQFLIQYYNGEERAKGNILERFSAQQFPDLHSELNLSSLELGDSALYFCASSARDTNPYNEQFFGPGTRLTVL.

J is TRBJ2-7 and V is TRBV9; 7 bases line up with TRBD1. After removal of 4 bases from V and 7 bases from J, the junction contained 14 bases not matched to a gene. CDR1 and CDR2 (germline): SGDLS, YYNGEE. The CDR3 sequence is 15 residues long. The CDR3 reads CASSPMTGIPREQYF. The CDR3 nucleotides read TGTGCCAGCAGCCCTATGACAGGGATCCCTAGGGAGCAGTACTTC.

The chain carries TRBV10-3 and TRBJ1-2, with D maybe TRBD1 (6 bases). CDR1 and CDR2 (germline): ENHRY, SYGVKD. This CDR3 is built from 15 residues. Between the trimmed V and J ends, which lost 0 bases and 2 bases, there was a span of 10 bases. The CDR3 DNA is TGTGCCATCAGTGAGTCGCAGCAGGGGAACTATGGCTACACCTTC. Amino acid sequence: CAISESQQGNYGYTF.

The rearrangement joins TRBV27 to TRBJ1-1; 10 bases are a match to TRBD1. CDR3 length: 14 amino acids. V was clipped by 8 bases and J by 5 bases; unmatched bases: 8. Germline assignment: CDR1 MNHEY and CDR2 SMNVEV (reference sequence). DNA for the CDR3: TGTGCCAGCCTCCGGGACAGGGGTAGAACTGAAGCTTTCTTT. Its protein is CASLRDRGRTEAFF.

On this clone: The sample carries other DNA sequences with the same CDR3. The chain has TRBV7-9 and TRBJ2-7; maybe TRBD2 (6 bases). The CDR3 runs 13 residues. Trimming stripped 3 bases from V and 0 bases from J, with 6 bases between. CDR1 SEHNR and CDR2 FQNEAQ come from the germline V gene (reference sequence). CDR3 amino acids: CASSFGGSYEQYF. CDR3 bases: TGTGCCAGCAGCTTCGGGGGCTCCTACGAGCAGTACTTC.

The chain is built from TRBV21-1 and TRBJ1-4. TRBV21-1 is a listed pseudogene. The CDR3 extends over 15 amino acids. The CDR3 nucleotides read TGTGCCAGCATCAACAAGGGGGGGTCTCATGAAAAACTGTTTTTT. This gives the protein CASINKGGSHEKLFF.

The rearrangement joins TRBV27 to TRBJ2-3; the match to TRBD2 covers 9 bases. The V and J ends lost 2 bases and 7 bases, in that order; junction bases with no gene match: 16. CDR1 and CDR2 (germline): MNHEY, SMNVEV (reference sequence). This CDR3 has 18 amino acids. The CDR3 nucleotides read TGTGCCAGCAGTTTAGCCCCTGGGTCTAGCGGGATGTGGCATACGCAGTATTTT. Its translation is CASSLAPGSSGMWHTQYF.

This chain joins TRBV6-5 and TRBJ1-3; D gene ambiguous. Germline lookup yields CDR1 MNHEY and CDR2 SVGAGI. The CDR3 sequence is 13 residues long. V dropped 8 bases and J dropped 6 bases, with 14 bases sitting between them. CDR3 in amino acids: CASRQPPSNTIYF. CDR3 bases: TGTGCCAGCCGACAACCACCTTCAAACACCATATATTTT.

The chain's CDR3 is CASSQNREGNYGYTF. CDR3 in DNA: TGCGCCAGCAGCCAAAACAGGGAAGGGAACTATGGCTACACCTTC. The chain has TRBV4-1 and TRBJ1-2, with D maybe TRBD1 (6 bases). V lost 2 bases to trimming and J lost 2 bases, with 12 bases between them. The CDR3 runs 15 residues. Germline CDR1 is MGHRA and CDR2 is YSYEKL.

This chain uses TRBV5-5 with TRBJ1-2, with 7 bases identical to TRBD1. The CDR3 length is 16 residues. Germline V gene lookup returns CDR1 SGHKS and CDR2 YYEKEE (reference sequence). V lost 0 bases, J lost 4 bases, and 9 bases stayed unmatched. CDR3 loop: CASSLVEGARIYGYTF. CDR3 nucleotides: TGTGCCAGCAGCTTGGTTGAGGGGGCGAGGATCTATGGCTACACCTTC.

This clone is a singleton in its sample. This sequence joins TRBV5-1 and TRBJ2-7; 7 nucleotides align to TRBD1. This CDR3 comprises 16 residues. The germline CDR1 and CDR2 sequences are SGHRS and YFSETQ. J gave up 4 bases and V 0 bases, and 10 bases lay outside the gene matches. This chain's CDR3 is CASSLALGTDPYEQYF. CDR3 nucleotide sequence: TGCGCCAGCAGCTTGGCCCTCGGGACAGACCCTTACGAGCAGTACTTC.

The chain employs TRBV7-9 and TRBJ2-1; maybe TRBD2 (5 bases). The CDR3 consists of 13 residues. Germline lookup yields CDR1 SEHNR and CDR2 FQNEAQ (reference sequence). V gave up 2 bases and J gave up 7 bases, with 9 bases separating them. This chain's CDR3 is CASSLFSGNEQFF. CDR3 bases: TGTGCCAGCAGCTTATTTTCGGGGAATGAGCAGTTCTTC.

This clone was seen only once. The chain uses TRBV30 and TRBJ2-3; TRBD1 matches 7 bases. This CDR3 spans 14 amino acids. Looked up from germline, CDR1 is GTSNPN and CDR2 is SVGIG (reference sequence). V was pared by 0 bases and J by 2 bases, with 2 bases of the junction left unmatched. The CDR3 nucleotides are TGTGCCTGGAGTGTAGGGGGCTACACAGATACGCAGTATTTT. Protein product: CAWSVGGYTDTQYF.

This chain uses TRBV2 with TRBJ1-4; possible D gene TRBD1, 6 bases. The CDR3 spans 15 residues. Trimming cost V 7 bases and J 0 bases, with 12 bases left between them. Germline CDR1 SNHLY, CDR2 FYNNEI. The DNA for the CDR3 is TGTGCCAGCAAGGGGGTTCCCGCAACTAATGAAAAACTGTTTTTT. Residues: CASKGVPATNEKLFF. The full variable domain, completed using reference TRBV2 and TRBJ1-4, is EPEVTQTPSHQVTQMGQEVILRCVPISNHLYFYWYRQILGQKVEFLVSFYNNEISEKSEIFDDQFSVERPDGSNFTLKIRSTKLEDSAMYFCASKGVPATNEKLFFGSGTQLSVL.

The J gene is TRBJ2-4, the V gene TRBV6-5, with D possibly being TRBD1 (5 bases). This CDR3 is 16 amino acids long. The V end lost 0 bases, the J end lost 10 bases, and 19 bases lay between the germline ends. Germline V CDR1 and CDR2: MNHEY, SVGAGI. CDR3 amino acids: CASSYSPVSMGLIQYF. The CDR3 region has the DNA TGTGCCAGCAGTTACTCCCCGGTTTCGATGGGGCTGATTCAGTACTTC.

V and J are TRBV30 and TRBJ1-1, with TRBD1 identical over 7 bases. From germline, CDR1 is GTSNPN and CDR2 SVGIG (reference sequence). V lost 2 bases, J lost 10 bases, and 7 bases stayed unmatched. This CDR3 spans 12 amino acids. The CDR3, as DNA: TGTGCCTGGAGTCCAGGACAGGCGGGAGCTTTCTTT. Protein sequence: CAWSPGQAGAFF. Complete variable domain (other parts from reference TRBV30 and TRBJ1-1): SQTIHQWPATLVQPVGSPLSLECTVEGTSNPNLYWYRQAAGRGLQLLFYSVGIGQISSEVPQNLSASRPQDRQFILSSKKLLLSDSGFYLCAWSPGQAGAFFGQGTRLTVV.

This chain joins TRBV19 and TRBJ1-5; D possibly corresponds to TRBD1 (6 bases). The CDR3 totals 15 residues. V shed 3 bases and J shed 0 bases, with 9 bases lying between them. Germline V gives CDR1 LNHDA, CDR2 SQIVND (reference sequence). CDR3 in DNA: TGTGCCAGTAGTATCCAGGGGTATAGCAATCAGCCCCAGCATTTT. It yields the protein CASSIQGYSNQPQHF. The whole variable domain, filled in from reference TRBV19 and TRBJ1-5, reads DGGITQSPKYLFRKEGQNVTLSCEQNLNHDAMYWYRQDPGQGLRLIYYSQIVNDFQKGDIAEGYSVSREKKESFPLTVTSAQKNPTAFYLCASSIQGYSNQPQHFGDGTRLSIL.

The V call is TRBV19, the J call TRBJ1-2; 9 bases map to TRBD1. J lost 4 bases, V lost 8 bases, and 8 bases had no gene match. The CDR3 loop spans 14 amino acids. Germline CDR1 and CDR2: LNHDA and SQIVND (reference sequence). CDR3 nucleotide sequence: TGTGCCAGTGTACACAGGGGGCGCGCCTATGGCTACACCTTC. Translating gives CASVHRGRAYGYTF. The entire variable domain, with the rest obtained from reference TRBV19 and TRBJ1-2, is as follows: DGGITQSPKYLFRKEGQNVTLSCEQNLNHDAMYWYRQDPGQGLRLIYYSQIVNDFQKGDIAEGYSVSREKKESFPLTVTSAQKNPTAFYLCASVHRGRAYGYTFGSGTRLTVV.

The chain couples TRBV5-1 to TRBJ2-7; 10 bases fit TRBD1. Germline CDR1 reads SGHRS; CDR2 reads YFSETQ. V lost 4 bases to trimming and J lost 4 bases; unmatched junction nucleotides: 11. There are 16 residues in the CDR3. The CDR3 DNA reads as TGCGCCAGCAGCCAAACTACCGGGACAGGGGCGTACGAGCAGTACTTC. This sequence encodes CASSQTTGTGAYEQYF.

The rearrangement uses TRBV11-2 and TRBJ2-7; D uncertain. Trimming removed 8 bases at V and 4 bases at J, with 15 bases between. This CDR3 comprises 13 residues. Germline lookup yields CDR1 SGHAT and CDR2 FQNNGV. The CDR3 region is CASLPSSGYEQYF. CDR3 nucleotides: TGTGCCAGCCTTCCCTCCTCCGGGTACGAGCAGTACTTC.